A single sample gave rise to the 8 T cell receptor beta chains below, sequenced in a study of blood T cell repertoires in COVID-19. Here immunoSEQ multiplex PCR was the method, and the copy in TCRdb shows in-frame clones only, minus some. In the table there are approximately 300,000 clones, 70% to 90% of which are singletons. Sequencing input: PBMCs or T cells enriched from blood (not recorded which). These receptors originate from a woman between 25 and 40 years old who had recovered from COVID-19.

The chain uses TRBV29-1 and TRBJ2-1; 10 bases fit TRBD1. Trimming took 2 bases from V and 8 from J; bases not matched to a gene: 6. The CDR3 consists of 14 residues. Per germline, CDR1 SQVTM and CDR2 ANQGSEA. This chain's CDR3 is CSVERGQGWDEQFF. The DNA for the CDR3 is TGCAGCGTTGAACGGGGACAGGGGTGGGATGAGCAGTTCTTC.

The chain recombines TRBV30 with TRBJ1-6; TRBD1 aligns across 9 bases. This CDR3 is 16 amino acids long. With V trimmed by 2 bases and J by 7 bases, 9 bases remained unmatched. Germline lookup yields CDR1 GTSNPN and CDR2 SVGIG (reference sequence). CDR3 residues: CAWSQPTGTGNSPLHF. The CDR3 DNA sequence: TGTGCCTGGAGTCAACCGACAGGGACAGGGAATTCACCCCTCCACTTT.

The V gene is TRBV2, the J gene TRBJ2-3, with TRBD2 matching over 10 bases. The CDR3 extends over 16 amino acids. J gave up 6 bases and V 8 bases, and 14 bases lay outside the gene matches. Germline lookup yields CDR1 SNHLY and CDR2 FYNNEI. The CDR3, as DNA: TGTGCCAGCTCACCATCCAGCGGGGGGGCACATGATACGCAGTATTTT. It encodes CASSPSSGGAHDTQYF.

The V and J genes are TRBV29-1 and TRBJ2-7; D gene unclear. Trimming stripped 4 bases from V and 4 bases from J, with 11 bases between. The length of the CDR3 is 12 residues. Germline V gene sequence: CDR1 SQVTM, CDR2 ANQGSEA. For the CDR3, the DNA is TGCAGCGTTGGGGCAGGTGTATACGAGCAGTACTTC. Its protein product is CSVGAGVYEQYF.

The J gene is TRBJ2-2, the V gene TRBV5-1; TRBD2 matches 10 bases. The CDR3 totals 15 residues. V was pared by 4 bases and J by 5 bases, with 5 bases of the junction left unmatched. Germline V gene sequence: CDR1 SGHRS, CDR2 YFSETQ. CDR3 in DNA: TGCGCCAGCAGCCGGCTAGCGGGGGAGACCGGGGAGCTGTTTTTT. Protein product: CASSRLAGETGELFF.

In its sample, this clone was seen a few times. The genes are TRBV10-2 and TRBJ1-1; D is uncertain. The length of the CDR3 is 13 residues. With 4 bases removed from V and 3 bases from J, the gap between germline ends came to 9 bases. Germline assignment: CDR1 WSHSY and CDR2 SAAADI. The chain's CDR3 is CASSGHGDTEAFF. In DNA form, the CDR3 reads TGCGCCAGCAGTGGACATGGCGACACTGAAGCTTTCTTT.

This chain joins TRBV15 and TRBJ1-2; TRBD1 matches at 7 bases. V dropped 5 bases and J dropped 6; count of bases not matched to a gene: 12. CDR1 and CDR2 from the germline V gene are LNHNV and YYDKDF (reference sequence). CDR3 size: 15 residues. The CDR3 loop is CATSRKTGPANGYTF. For the CDR3, the DNA is TGTGCCACCAGCCGAAAGACAGGGCCCGCCAATGGCTACACCTTC.

This chain links TRBV6-2 or TRBV6-3 with TRBJ2-2; 10 nucleotides agree with TRBD1. The CDR3 consists of 15 residues. Trimming took 5 bases from V and 9 from J; bases not matched to a gene: 9. Germline CDR1 MNHEY, CDR2 SVGEGT. The DNA of the CDR3 is TGTGCCAGCAGTGGAAGACAGGGGGCATCATGGGAGCTGTTTTTT. Residues: CASSGRQGASWELFF.